A selection of T cell receptor beta chains follows, all from one sample in a study of Ad26.COV2.S vaccination and SARS-CoV-2 variants. Repertoires were generated with immunoSEQ multiplex PCR, while TCRdb's copy carries only in-frame clones and drops some. The sample carries roughly 100,000 clones, around 80% recorded once. The input for sequencing was peripheral blood, taken after recovery from COVID-19. The source of these receptors is a human donor who had recovered from COVID-19. The CDR3 runs from the conserved cysteine through the conserved F or W. D genes are given only for firm matches. Size is omitted from some rows. Given values are once, few, many or a class for expanded clones.

J	D	size	V	DNA	CDR3
TRBJ2-7	TRBD2	-	TRBV6-5	TGTGCCAGCAGTTACGCGGGGGATTCGACGCAGTACTTC	CASSYAGDSTQYF
TRBJ2-3	-	few	TRBV5-1	TGCGCCAGCAGGATAGGGGACACAGATACGCAGTATTTT	CASRIGDTDTQYF
TRBJ1-6	-	-	TRBV2	TGTGCCAGCAGACCAGCAGGGGATTCACCCCTCCACTTT	CASRPAGDSPLHF
TRBJ1-2	-	-	TRBV5-1	TGCGCCAGCAGTTTGACGGCAGCTAACTATGGCTACACCTTC	CASSLTAANYGYTF
TRBJ1-5	-	-	TRBV30	TGTGCCTGGGGGCAGGGGTCCCAGCCCCAGCATTTT	CAWGQGSQPQHF
TRBJ1-1	TRBD1	-	TRBV7-3	TGTGCCAGCAGCTTGGATGGACAGGCGGGCACTGAAGCTTTCTTT	CASSLDGQAGTEAFF
TRBJ2-3	TRBD2	-	TRBV5-1	TGCGCCAGCACCAGTGGGACTAGCGGGGGAGATACGCAGTATTTT	CASTSGTSGGDTQYF
TRBJ1-1	TRBD1	few	TRBV6-5	TGTGCCAGCAGGACAAACAGGGGTGGGAACACTGAAGCTTTCTTT	CASRTNRGGNTEAFF
TRBJ1-3	-	few	TRBV7-9	TGTGCCGGGGAAGGCGAGGCTGGAAACACCATATATTTT	CAGEGEAGNTIYF
TRBJ2-1	-	-	TRBV7-2	TGTGCCAGCAGCTTGGGGTTCTATGAGCAGTTCTTC	CASSLGFYEQFF
TRBJ2-5	TRBD1	-	TRBV7-3	TGTGCCAGCAGCTTTGGACAGGGGGAGACCCAGTACTTC	CASSFGQGETQYF
TRBJ2-1	-	-	TRBV7-2	TGTGCCAGCATCATTCCCCAGCTGTACAATGAGCAGTTCTTC	CASIIPQLYNEQFF
TRBJ1-2	TRBD1	-	TRBV19	TGTGCCAGTAGTATAGGACAGGGCGGCAGAGGCTACACCTTC	CASSIGQGGRGYTF
TRBJ2-3	-	-	TRBV7-9	TGTGCCAGCAGCCCGACCGACGGCACAGATACGCAGTATTTT	CASSPTDGTDTQYF
TRBJ1-4	-	-	TRBV28	TGTGCCAGCAGTCCCAGAGACCTAGGGGTGAATGAAAAACTGTTTTTT	CASSPRDLGVNEKLFF
TRBJ2-4	TRBD2	-	TRBV27	TGTGCCAGCTGTTTATATCCCCCGGTGGAGGGGAGGGACATTCAGTACTTC	CASCLYPPVEGRDIQYF
TRBJ2-5	TRBD2	-	TRBV10-2	TGCGCCAGCAAGGACTACGCTAGCGGGGGACAAGAGACCCAGTACTTC	CASKDYASGGQETQYF
TRBJ1-2	TRBD1	-	TRBV5-4	TGTGCCAGCAGCAGCGGACAGGGGGGAAATGGCTACACCTTC	CASSSGQGGNGYTF
TRBJ2-3	TRBD2	-	TRBV15	TGTGCCACCAGCAGAGTGACTAGCGGAGATACGCAGTATTTT	CATSRVTSGDTQYF
TRBJ1-1	-	once	TRBV11-3	TGTGCCAGCAGCTTAACGCCGAACACTGAAGCTTTCTTT	CASSLTPNTEAFF
TRBJ1-5	-	-	TRBV9	TGTGCCAGCAGCGTCCGGGACACAGATCAGCCCCAGCATTTT	CASSVRDTDQPQHF
TRBJ2-1	-	-	TRBV5-1	TGCGCCAGCAGCTTGGGTGTGGGGGGTCGAAATGAGCAGTTCTTC	CASSLGVGGRNEQFF
TRBJ1-5	-	once	TRBV10-3	TGTGCCATCAGTGACCGAGGGGACAATCAGCCCCAGCATTTT	CAISDRGDNQPQHF
TRBJ1-1	-	once	TRBV10-3	TGTGCCATCAGCTTTCAGGGAGATGAAGCTTTCTTT	CAISFQGDEAFF
TRBJ2-1	-	-	TRBV7-2	TGTGCCAGCAGCTTAGTGGCCGGGAGCTCCTACAATGAGCAGTTCTTC	CASSLVAGSSYNEQFF
TRBJ2-4	TRBD1	-	TRBV29-1	TGCAGCGTTTCAAACGTCCGACAGGGGGCGAATCTAAACATTCAGTACTTC	CSVSNVRQGANLNIQYF
TRBJ1-2	TRBD1	-	TRBV28	TGTGCCAGCAGGTCGGCGGGACAGGGCCAAAGCTACACCTTC	CASRSAGQGQSYTF
TRBJ2-7	-	once	TRBV5-1	TGCGCCAGCAGCTTAGAGGGGGACCTCACCTACGAGCAGTACTTC	CASSLEGDLTYEQYF
TRBJ2-1	-	-	TRBV9	TGTGCCAGCAGCGCCCCAGGTCTGACCAATGAGCAGTTCTTC	CASSAPGLTNEQFF
TRBJ1-6	-	-	TRBV27	TGTGCCAGCAGTTCCTTGTTTAATTCACCCCTCCACTTT	CASSSLFNSPLHF
TRBJ2-3	TRBD2	-	TRBV4-1	TGCGCCAGCAGCCGCGGAACTAGCGATCCTAGCACAGATACGCAGTATTTT	CASSRGTSDPSTDTQYF
TRBJ2-3	-	-	TRBV6-5	TGTGCCAGCAGTCCACAGGGGACTAGCACAGATACGCAGTATTTT	CASSPQGTSTDTQYF